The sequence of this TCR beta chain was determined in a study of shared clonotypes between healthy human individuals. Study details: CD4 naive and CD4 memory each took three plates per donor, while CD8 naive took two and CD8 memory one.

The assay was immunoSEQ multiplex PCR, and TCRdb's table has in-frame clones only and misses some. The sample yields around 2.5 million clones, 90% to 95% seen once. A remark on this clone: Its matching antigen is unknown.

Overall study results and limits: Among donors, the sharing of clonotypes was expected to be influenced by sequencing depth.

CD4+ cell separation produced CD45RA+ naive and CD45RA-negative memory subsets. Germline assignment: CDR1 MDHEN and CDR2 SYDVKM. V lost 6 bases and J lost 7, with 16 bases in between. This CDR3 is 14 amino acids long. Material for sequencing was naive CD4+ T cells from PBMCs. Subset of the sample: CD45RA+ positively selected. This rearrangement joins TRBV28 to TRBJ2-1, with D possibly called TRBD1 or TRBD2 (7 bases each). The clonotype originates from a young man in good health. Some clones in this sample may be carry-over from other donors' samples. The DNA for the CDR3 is TGTGCCAGCAGCCCCCAGGGGGGGGTGAATGAGCAGTTCTTC. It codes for CASSPQGGVNEQFF. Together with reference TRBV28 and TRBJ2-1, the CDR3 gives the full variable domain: DVKVTQSSRYLVKRTGEKVFLECVQDMDHENMFWYRQDPGLGLRLIYFSYDVKMKEKGDIPEGYSVSREKKERFSLILESASTNQTSMYLCASSPQGGVNEQFFGPGTRLTVL.